The T cell receptor beta chain described here comes from a study of blood T cell repertoires in COVID-19. This CDR3 is built from 13 residues. The V and J ends lost 2 bases and 6 bases respectively, with 11 bases between them. The germline gives CDR1 SQVTM, CDR2 ANQGSEA. In the study's own analysis: Reference gene primer amplification in the assay estimated nucleated cell counts. Assay used: immunoSEQ multiplex PCR; TCRdb lists only in-frame clones, some missing. The DNA gave D and trimming, while V, J and clone size come from that table. The sample holds some 140,000 clones, under 95% seen once. The source is a man aged 45-65 years with acute or convalescent COVID-19. The V gene is TRBV29-1, the J gene TRBJ2-1; D might be TRBD2 (5 bases). The sequencing input was peripheral blood. For the CDR3, the DNA is TGCAGCGTTGAAACGGACCGGGGCAATGAGCAGTTCTTC. Residues: CSVETDRGNEQFF.